The clone carrying this T cell receptor beta chain was recorded once. Its antigen is not identified. This sample is part of a study of a mutant IDH1 vaccine in newly diagnosed glioma. As for the study in general: The start of vaccination came 4-6 weeks after radiotherapy alone, or with temozolomide cycles. A roughly 62% male, about 38% female split and a mean age of around 37 years characterized treated patients. Held at week 35, visit V12 was the safety follow-up, and visit V13 followed at week 47.

Time point indicated: week 47, end of study. The vaccine gave 300 ug of a 20-mer mutant IDH1 peptide subcutaneously per dose. Sequenced by immunoSEQ multiplex PCR; TCRdb stores in-frame clones only, minus some. This sample has tens of thousands of clones; around four fifths occur once, and the top ten carry approximately 3.4%. The CDR3 consists of 16 residues. Germline lookup yields CDR1 SGHRS and CDR2 YFSETQ. V trimming: 4 bases; J trimming: 4 bases; junction bases outside the gene matches: 8. The starting material was PBMCs, obtained from a glioma patient whose treatment included an IDH1 peptide vaccine. The chain joins TRBV5-1 to TRBJ1-3, with TRBD1 matching 10 bases. The sequence derives from a woman aged 45-65 years with glioma. The CDR3 DNA follows: TGCGCCAGCAGCCCCGGGACAGGGGTTCTCGGAAACACCATATATTTT. It is translated as CASSPGTGVLGNTIYF.